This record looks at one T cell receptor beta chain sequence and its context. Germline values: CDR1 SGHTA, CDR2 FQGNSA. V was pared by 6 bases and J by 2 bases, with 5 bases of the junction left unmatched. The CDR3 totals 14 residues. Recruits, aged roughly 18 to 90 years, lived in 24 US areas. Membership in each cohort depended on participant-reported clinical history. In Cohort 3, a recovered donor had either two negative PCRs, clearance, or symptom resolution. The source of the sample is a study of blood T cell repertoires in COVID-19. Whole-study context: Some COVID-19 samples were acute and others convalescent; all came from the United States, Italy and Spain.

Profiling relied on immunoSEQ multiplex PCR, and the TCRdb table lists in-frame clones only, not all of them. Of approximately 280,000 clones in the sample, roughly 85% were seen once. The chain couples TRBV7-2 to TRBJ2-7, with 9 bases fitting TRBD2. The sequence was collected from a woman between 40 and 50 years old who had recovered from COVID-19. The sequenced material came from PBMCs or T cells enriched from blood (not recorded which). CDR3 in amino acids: CASRRTSVTYEQYF. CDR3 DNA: TGTGCCAGCAGGCGGACTAGCGTAACCTACGAGCAGTACTTC.